This T cell receptor (beta chain) stems from a study of CD8 T cells in Susac syndrome. RNA totalling about 0.45 to 1 ug underwent reverse transcription with random hexamers. TCRdb processed the immunoSEQ multiplex PCR reads anew with MiXCR; each CDR3 protein has one entry. The profile shows 53,000 or so distinct CDR3 sequences, approximately 93% of them singletons. V was clipped by 6 bases and J by 5 bases, with 7 bases between them. From germline, CDR1 is MNHEY and CDR2 SMNVEV (reference sequence). The CDR3 is made up of 11 amino acids. The sample consisted of CD8+ T cells from PBMCs. V and J are TRBV27 and TRBJ1-1; D unclear. This TCR came from a human donor in good health. CDR3: CASRGGTEAFF. DNA for the CDR3: TGTGCCAGCAGAGGTGGGACTGAAGCTTTCTTT.